The entry below describes one TCR beta chain. Its target is unknown. These data belong to a study of T cell responses to AZD1222 COVID-19 vaccine. Study information: Second-dose intervals near 4 or 12 weeks were combined. Study findings and constraints: Among the donors, most were white British and more were female, and clonal diversity was possibly underestimated. No repertoire was sampled before or during the peak T cell response, only after it. Baseline testing showed seropositivity in only five or six AZD1222 recipients.

With 0 bases removed from V and 6 bases from J, the gap between germline ends came to 24 bases. The germline V gene has CDR1 WNHNN and CDR2 SYGVQD (reference sequence). This CDR3 contains 19 residues. Assay: immunoSEQ multiplex PCR; the TCRdb copy retains only in-frame clones and omits some. The table lists tens of thousands of clones, roughly 87% of them singletons. This receptor was taken from an adult in good health. Sequenced here: peripheral blood, sampled on day 0 of AZD1222 vaccination. This chain joins TRBV10-1 and TRBJ1-5; D might be TRBD1 (5 bases). CDR3 nucleotides: TGCGCCAGCAGTGAGTCGCTTGAGGCAGGGCGGGGCTCATCTCAGCCCCAGCATTTT. Translated, it gives CASSESLEAGRGSSQPQHF.